This entry describes one TCR beta chain. Antigen specificity is unknown. The data stem from a study of early T cells in non-severe SARS-CoV-2 infection. V was cut by 5 bases and J by 10 bases, with 24 bases left in between. This CDR3 comprises 15 residues. Germline lookup yields CDR1 SQVTM and CDR2 ANQGSEA. Attachment of unique molecular identifiers to individual cDNA molecules was performed. TCRdb ran MiXCR on the 5' RACE reads and lists one entry per CDR3 protein. Of about 60,000 distinct CDR3 sequences detected, approximately 12% appear once; the ten largest clones hold approximately 4.8%. Study-wide findings and caveats: Matching results from VDJdb favored anti-spike CD8 responses, leaving private and CD4 specificities undetected.

The sequencing input was whole blood. This receptor was identified in an adult who was a healthcare worker with PCR-confirmed SARS-CoV-2 infection or an uninfected control (not recorded which). This chain joins TRBV29-1 and TRBJ2-1; the D gene is possibly TRBD2 (6 bases). CDR3 nucleotides: TGCAGCGTTAGAGATTTGGGCACTAAAGGAGGGGAGCAGTTCTTC. This gives the protein CSVRDLGTKGGEQFF.